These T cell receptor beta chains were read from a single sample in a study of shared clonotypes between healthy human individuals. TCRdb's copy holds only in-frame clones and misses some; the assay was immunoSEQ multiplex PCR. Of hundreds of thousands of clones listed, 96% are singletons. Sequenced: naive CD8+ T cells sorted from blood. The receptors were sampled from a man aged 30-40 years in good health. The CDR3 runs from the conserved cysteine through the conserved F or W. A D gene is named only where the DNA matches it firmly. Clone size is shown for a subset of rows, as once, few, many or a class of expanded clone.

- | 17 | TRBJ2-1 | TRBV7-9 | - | CASSLPDRDTRWDEQFF | TGTGCCAGCAGCTTACCCGACCGGGACACGAGATGGGATGAGCAGTTCTTC
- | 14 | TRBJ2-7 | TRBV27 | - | CASSPISARYEQYF | TGTGCCAGCAGCCCAATCTCCGCCCGCTACGAGCAGTACTTC
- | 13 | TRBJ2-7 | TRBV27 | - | CASSPTGTYEQYF | TGTGCCAGCAGCCCGACAGGCACCTACGAGCAGTACTTC
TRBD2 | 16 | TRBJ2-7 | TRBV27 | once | CASSLWGGASSYEQYF | TGTGCCAGCAGTTTATGGGGGGGAGCTTCTTCCTACGAGCAGTACTTC
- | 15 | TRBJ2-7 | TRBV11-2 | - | CASSLDQGSSYEQYF | TGTGCCAGCAGCTTAGATCAAGGATCCTCCTACGAGCAGTACTTC
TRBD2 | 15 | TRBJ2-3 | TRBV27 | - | CASSLLAGVGDTQYF | TGTGCCAGCAGTTTACTGGCGGGGGTTGGAGATACGCAGTATTTT
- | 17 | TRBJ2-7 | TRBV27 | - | CASSLSAGRGQNYEQYF | TGTGCCAGCAGTTTATCCGCAGGGCGGGGACAAAACTACGAGCAGTACTTC
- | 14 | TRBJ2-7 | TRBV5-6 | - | CASSKDFVRAEQYF | TGTGCCAGCAGCAAGGATTTCGTTCGGGCCGAGCAGTACTTC
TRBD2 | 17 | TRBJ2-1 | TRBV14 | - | CASSQGEAGGLYNEQFF | TGTGCCAGCAGCCAAGGGGAAGCGGGAGGCCTCTACAATGAGCAGTTCTTC
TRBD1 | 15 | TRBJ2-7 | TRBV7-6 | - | CASSTRTGEKYEQYF | TGTGCCAGCAGCACCCGGACAGGGGAAAAATACGAGCAGTACTTC
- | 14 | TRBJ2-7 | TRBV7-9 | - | CASSSPWTSYEQYF | TGTGCCAGCAGCTCTCCATGGACCTCCTACGAGCAGTACTTC
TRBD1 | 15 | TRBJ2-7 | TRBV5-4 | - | CASSSTGTGGYEQYF | TGTGCCAGCAGCTCTACCGGGACAGGGGGTTACGAGCAGTACTTC
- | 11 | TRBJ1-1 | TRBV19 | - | CASDEGDKAFF | TGTGCCAGCGATGAGGGGGACAAAGCTTTCTTT
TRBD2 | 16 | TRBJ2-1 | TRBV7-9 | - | CASSLMTSGLYNEQFF | TGTGCCAGCAGCTTAATGACTAGCGGCCTTTACAATGAGCAGTTCTTC
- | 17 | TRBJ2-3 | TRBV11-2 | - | CASSSSWVGTVTDTQYF | TGTGCCAGCAGCTCGTCCTGGGTGGGAACGGTGACAGATACGCAGTATTTT
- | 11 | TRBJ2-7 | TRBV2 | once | CASRLNYEQYF | TGTGCCAGCCGTCTTAACTACGAGCAGTACTTC
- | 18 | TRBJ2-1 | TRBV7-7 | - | CASSLNGCQTSSYNEQFF | TGTGCTAGCAGCTTAAACGGGTGCCAAACAAGCTCCTACAATGAGCAGTTCTTC
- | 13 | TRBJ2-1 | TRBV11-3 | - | CASSLVGGREQFF | TGTGCCAGCAGCTTAGTGGGAGGTCGAGAGCAGTTCTTC
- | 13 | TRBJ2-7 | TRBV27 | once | CASSLSGLNEQYF | TGTGCCAGCAGTTTATCGGGCCTGAACGAGCAGTACTTC
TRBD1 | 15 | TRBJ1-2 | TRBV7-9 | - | CASSLARDRVNGYTF | TGTGCCAGCAGCTTAGCTCGGGACAGGGTAAATGGCTACACCTTC
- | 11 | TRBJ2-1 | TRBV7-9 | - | CASSFGSGQFF | TGTGCCAGCAGCTTCGGCTCGGGGCAGTTCTTC
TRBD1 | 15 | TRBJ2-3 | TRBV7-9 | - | CASSPTGGYADTQYF | TGTGCCAGCAGCCCGACAGGGGGCTATGCAGATACGCAGTATTTT
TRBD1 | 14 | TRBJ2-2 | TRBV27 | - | CASSRTGNTGELFF | TGTGCCAGCAGTAGGACAGGGAACACCGGGGAGCTGTTTTTT
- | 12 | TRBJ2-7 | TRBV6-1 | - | CASTTYPYEQYF | TGTGCCAGCACGACGTACCCCTACGAGCAGTACTTC
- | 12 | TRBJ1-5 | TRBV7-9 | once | CASSLELQPQHF | TGTGCCAGCAGCTTAGAGCTTCAGCCCCAGCATTTT
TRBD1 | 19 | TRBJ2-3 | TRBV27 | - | CASSLIRDRVVLGTDTQYF | TGTGCCAGCAGCCTAATACGGGACAGGGTTGTTTTGGGCACAGATACGCAGTATTTT
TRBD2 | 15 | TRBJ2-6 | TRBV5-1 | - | CASSREGAGANVLTF | TGCGCCAGCAGCCGGGAGGGGGCTGGGGCCAACGTCCTGACTTTC
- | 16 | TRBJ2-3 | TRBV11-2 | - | CASSLDRNRGADTQYF | TGTGCCAGCAGCTTAGACCGAAATCGGGGCGCAGATACGCAGTATTTT
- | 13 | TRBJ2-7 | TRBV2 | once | CASSPLGGTEQYF | TGTGCCAGCAGTCCCCTTGGGGGTACCGAGCAGTACTTC
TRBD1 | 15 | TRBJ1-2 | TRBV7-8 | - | CASSSGTGPNYGYTF | TGTGCCAGCAGCTCCGGGACAGGACCTAACTATGGCTACACCTTC
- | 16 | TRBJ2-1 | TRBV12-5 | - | CASGLWEGGIYNEQFF | TGTGCTAGTGGTTTGTGGGAAGGGGGAATATACAATGAGCAGTTCTTC
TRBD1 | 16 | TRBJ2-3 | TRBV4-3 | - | CASSQGRTGGADTQYF | TGCGCCAGCAGCCAAGGTCGGACAGGGGGCGCAGATACGCAGTATTTT
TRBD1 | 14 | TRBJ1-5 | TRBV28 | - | CASSLDRGLQPQHF | TGTGCCAGCAGTTTAGACAGGGGGCTTCAGCCCCAGCATTTT
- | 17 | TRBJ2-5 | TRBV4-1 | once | CASSPLPPGGVMGTQYF | TGCGCCAGCAGCCCTTTACCCCCTGGCGGGGTCATGGGGACCCAGTACTTC
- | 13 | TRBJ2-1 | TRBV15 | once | CATSIESYNEQFF | TGTGCCACCAGCATTGAATCCTACAATGAGCAGTTCTTC
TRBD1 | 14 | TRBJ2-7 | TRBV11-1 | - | CASSLEDRDYEQYF | TGTGCCAGCAGCTTAGAGGACAGGGACTACGAGCAGTACTTC
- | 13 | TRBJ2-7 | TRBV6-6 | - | CASSYSRVYEQYF | TGTGCCAGCAGTTACTCGAGGGTCTACGAGCAGTACTTC
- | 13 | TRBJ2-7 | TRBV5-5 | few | CASNIGTFYEQYF | TGTGCCAGCAACATCGGGACTTTCTACGAGCAGTACTTC
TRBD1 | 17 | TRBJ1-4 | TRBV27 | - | CASSSLKTGTGVEKLFF | TGTGCCAGCAGTTCACTCAAAACCGGGACAGGGGTTGAAAAACTGTTTTTT
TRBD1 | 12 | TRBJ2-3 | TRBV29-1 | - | CSVDRGTDTQYF | TGCAGCGTCGACAGGGGAACAGATACGCAGTATTTT
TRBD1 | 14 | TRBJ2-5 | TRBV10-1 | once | CASSVTGDWETQYF | TGCGCCAGCAGTGTGACAGGGGATTGGGAGACCCAGTACTTC
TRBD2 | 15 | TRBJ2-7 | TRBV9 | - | CASSVGVSGNYEQYF | TGTGCCAGCAGCGTAGGGGTTAGCGGGAACTACGAGCAGTACTTC
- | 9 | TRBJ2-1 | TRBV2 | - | CASNNEQFF | TGTGCCAGCAATAATGAGCAGTTCTTC
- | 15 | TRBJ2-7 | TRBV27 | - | CASGQRAGVSYEQYF | TGTGCCAGCGGCCAGCGGGCAGGGGTCTCCTACGAGCAGTACTTC